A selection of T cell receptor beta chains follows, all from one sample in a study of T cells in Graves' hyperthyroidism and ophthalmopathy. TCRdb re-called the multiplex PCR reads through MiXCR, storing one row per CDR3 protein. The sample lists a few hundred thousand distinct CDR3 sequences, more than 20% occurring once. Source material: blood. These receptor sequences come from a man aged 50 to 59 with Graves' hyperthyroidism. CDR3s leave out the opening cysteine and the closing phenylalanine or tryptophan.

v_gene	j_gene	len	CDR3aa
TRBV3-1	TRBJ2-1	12	ASSQAASYNEQF
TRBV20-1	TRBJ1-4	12	SASNTRVGEKLF
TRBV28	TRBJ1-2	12	ASSLSDSGYGYT
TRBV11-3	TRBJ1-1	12	ASSLEGGGVEAF
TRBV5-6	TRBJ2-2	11	ASSLDITGELF
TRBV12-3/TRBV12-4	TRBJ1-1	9	ASRAGTEAF
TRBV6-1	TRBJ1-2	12	ASSEWRIDYGYT
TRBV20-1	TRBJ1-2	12	SASPTGGPYGYT
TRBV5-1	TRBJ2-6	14	ASSLDRGAGANVLT
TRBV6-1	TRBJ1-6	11	ASGGTANSPLH
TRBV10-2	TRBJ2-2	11	ASSQGFAGELF
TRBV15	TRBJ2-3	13	ATSRGDSDTDTQY
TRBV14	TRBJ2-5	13	ASSRGLADQETQY
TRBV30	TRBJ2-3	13	AWSELAGLADTQY
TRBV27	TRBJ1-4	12	ASSLGGLNEKLF
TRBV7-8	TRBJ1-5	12	ASSLERAKKPQH
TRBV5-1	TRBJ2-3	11	ASFRGGTDTQY
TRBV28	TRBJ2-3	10	ASSYGRDTQY
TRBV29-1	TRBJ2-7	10	SVAALRGEQY
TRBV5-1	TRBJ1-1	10	ASSLEGTEAF
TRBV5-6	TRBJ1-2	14	ASSNFGGQGIVGYT
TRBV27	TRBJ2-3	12	ASSRLGFTDTQY
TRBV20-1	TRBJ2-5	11	GGQGVAQETQY
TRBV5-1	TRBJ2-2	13	ASTRGLESSGELF
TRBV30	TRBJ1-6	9	ACVGGSPLH
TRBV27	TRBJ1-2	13	ASSLSPGTFYGYT
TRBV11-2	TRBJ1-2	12	ASSQVQGGYGYT
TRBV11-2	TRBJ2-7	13	ASSLEGGLRSEQY
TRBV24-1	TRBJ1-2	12	ATSDPGGAGGYT
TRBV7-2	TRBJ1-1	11	ASSPPENTEAF
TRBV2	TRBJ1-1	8	ASSLQVAF
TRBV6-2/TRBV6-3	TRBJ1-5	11	ASSRVHNQPQH
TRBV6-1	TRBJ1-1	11	ASRPPTNTEAF
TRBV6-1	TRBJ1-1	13	ASRRTEFMNTEAF
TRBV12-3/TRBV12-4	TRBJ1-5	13	ASSLAGNSNQPQH
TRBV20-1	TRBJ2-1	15	SARDLKTGGPYNEQF
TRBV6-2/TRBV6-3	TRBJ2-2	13	ASTPGGGNTGELF
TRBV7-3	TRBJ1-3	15	ASRVDMPPSSGNTIY
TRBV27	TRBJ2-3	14	ASSSWSSAGTDTQY
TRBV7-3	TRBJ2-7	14	ASSLTGIGSSYEQY
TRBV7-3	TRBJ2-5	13	ASSLLTGREETQY
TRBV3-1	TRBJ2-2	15	ASSQESGLAGEGELF
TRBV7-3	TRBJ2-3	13	ASTLRGLDTDTQY
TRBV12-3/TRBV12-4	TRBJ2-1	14	ASSTTGGTIYNEQF
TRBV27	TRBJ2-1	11	ASGTGRWNEQF
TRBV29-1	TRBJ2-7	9	SVSGFDEQY
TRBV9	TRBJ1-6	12	AAGAGDDNSPLH
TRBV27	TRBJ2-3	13	ASSFRQGAGDTQY
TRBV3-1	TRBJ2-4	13	ASSQGAGLGNIQY
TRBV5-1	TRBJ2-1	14	ASSLAGAGGIDEQF